This T cell receptor (beta chain) originates from a study of cytomegalovirus exposure and HLA in healthy donors. Study details: In a later analysis, it was reported that the approximately 120 validation repertoires had been produced on the same platform as the roughly 610 repertoires belonging to the first cohort.

The CDR3 length is 14 residues. The V end was cut by 3 bases, the J end by 4 bases, with 10 bases between. CDR1 MNHNS and CDR2 SASEGT come from the germline V gene. The donors were part of the validation cohort, which consisted of roughly 110 subjects and was separate from the first cohort of 666 subjects. On this clone itself: Its antigen is unidentified.

Repertoires were generated with immunoSEQ multiplex PCR, while TCRdb's copy carries only in-frame clones and drops some. Here the sample spans about 220,000 clones, approximately 88% being singletons. Study observations and caveats: Most TCR sequences were uncommon, yet certain public TCRs appeared in many donors.

The V and J genes are TRBV6-1 and TRBJ2-1, with no clear D. The sequence was obtained from a woman aged 30 to 39 in good health and CMV-seropositive. Specimen: PBMCs. CDR3 in DNA: TGTGCCAGCAGTGATTTCGGGCGTTACAATGAGCAGTTCTTC. Protein sequence: CASSDFGRYNEQFF.